The 9 T cell receptor beta chains in this list originate from one sample, sequenced in a study of HIV-infected patients and healthy controls. Each CDR3 protein gets one entry after TCRdb re-called the 5' RACE reads with MiXCR. Altogether more than 60,000 distinct CDR3 sequences are present, 15% to 20% being singletons, with the ten largest covering about 1.5%. The sample comprised CD4+ T cells from blood. The receptors stem from a human donor in good health.

Many counts were recorded for this clonotype. The CDR3 spells CSARVGVQNSPLHF. CDR3 nucleotide sequence: TGCAGTGCTAGAGTCGGGGTGCAGAATTCACCCCTCCACTTT. The chain couples TRBV20-1 to TRBJ1-6; D remains unclear. The CDR3 has 14 residues. V was shortened by 1 base and J by 7 bases, with 11 bases between the two germline ends. Germline values: CDR1 DFQATT, CDR2 SNEGSKA (reference sequence).

The genes are TRBV23-1 and TRBJ2-5; 9 positions agree with TRBD2. TRBV23-1 is an ORF, and what it does is uncertain. V lost 5 bases, J lost 0 bases, and 7 bases stayed unmatched. The CDR3 is 16 amino acids. The DNA for the CDR3 is TGCGCCAGCAGTGGCATGGGACTAGCTTACCAAGAGACCCAGTACTTC. Its protein is CASSGMGLAYQETQYF.

In its sample, this clonotype was seen a few times. This chain links TRBV5-4 with TRBJ2-3, with TRBD2 matching over 10 bases. This CDR3 region has 15 residues. With 1 base clipped from V and 4 bases from J, the junction kept 3 bases outside the gene matches. Per germline, CDR1 SGHNT and CDR2 YYREEE (reference sequence). In DNA form, the CDR3 reads TGTGCCAGCAGCTTGTGGACTAGCGGAGCAGATACGCAGTATTTT. This encodes CASSLWTSGADTQYF.

This clonotype was observed many times. The gene calls are TRBV11-2 and TRBJ1-5; 7 nucleotides line up with TRBD1. V gave up 1 base and J gave up 6 bases; unmatched junction bases: 9. CDR1 SGHAT and CDR2 FQNNGV come from the germline V gene. The CDR3 loop spans 16 amino acids. CDR3 region: CASSLGSGTESQPQHF. In DNA, the CDR3 is TGTGCCAGCAGCTTAGGTAGTGGGACAGAGTCTCAGCCCCAGCATTTT. Looking up the rest from reference TRBV11-2 and TRBJ1-5 gives the full variable domain: EAGVAQSPRYKIIEKRQSVAFWCNPISGHATLYWYQQILGQGPKLLIQFQNNGVVDDSQLPKDRFSAERLKGVDSTLKIQPAKLEDSAVYLCASSLGSGTESQPQHFGDGTRLSIL.

This clonotype has a handful of counts. This chain connects TRBV20-1 to TRBJ1-4, with 9 bases aligning to TRBD1. The germline CDR1 and CDR2 sequences are DFQATT and SNEGSKA (reference sequence). This CDR3 comprises 15 residues. V dropped 0 bases and J dropped 8; count of bases not matched to a gene: 7. The CDR3 nucleotides read TGCAGTGCTAGAGATTACAGGGGGCTTGGGGAAAAACTGTTTTTT. As protein: CSARDYRGLGEKLFF.

V gene TRBV11-2 combines with J gene TRBJ1-6; no clear D. The CDR3 runs to 11 residues. V shed 8 bases and J shed 5 bases, with 4 bases lying between them. CDR1 is SGHAT and CDR2 is FQNNGV in the germline V gene. Here the CDR3 DNA reads TGTGCCAGCGGAAATAATTCACCCCTCCACTTT. Residues: CASGNNSPLHF.

J is TRBJ2-5 and V is TRBV20-1; a weak D match, TRBD2 (6 bases). Germline V lookup: CDR1 DFQATT, CDR2 SNEGSKA (reference sequence). Trimming cost V 3 bases and J 0 bases, with 11 bases left between them. The CDR3 sequence is 14 residues long. The CDR3, as DNA: TGCAGTGCTAGGAGTAGCGGATACCAAGAGACCCAGTACTTC. It is translated as CSARSSGYQETQYF.

The gene calls are TRBV2 and TRBJ1-4; D call uncertain. This CDR3 has 15 residues. The ends were cut back, 3 bases at V and 0 bases at J, with 8 bases in the middle. CDR1 and CDR2 (germline): SNHLY, FYNNEI. CDR3 nucleotide sequence: TGTGCCAGCAGTGACCCGACCGCAACTAATGAAAAACTGTTTTTT. This gives the protein CASSDPTATNEKLFF.

The chain is built from TRBV7-2 and TRBJ2-2; no clear D. V was pared by 5 bases and J by 4 bases, with 11 bases between. The CDR3 consists of 14 residues. CDR1 and CDR2 (germline): SGHTA, FQGNSA. In DNA, the CDR3 is TGTGCCAGCAGCCACACGTGGCTCACCGGGGAGCTGTTTTTT. Amino acids: CASSHTWLTGELFF.